Detailed here is one T cell receptor beta chain. Its antigen is unidentified. This sample also contains other DNA sequences that code for the same CDR3. The data belong to a study of cytomegalovirus exposure and HLA in healthy donors. The overall study: Drawn from HLA-typed donors, approximately 85 million unique TCRs were held in an early data release. Assignment to the Caucasian-associated ancestry cluster applied to around 76% of the approximately 420 genotyped donors. General study results and limits: Common viral pathogens (according to a later analysis) appeared linked to several of the most significant clusters. Earlier analysis yielded a pattern in which most TCR beta V segments were productive about 90% or about 30% of the time.

The trim removed 3 bases at V and 1 base at J, leaving 4 bases unmatched. Germline values: CDR1 SNHLY, CDR2 FYNNEI. The CDR3 is made up of 16 amino acids. The PCR was carried out with 60 Vbeta primers and 13 Jbeta primers. The table came from immunoSEQ multiplex PCR; TCRdb's copy has only in-frame clones and leaves some out. The table records about 190,000 clones, 60% to 85% of them present only once. The V call is TRBV2, the J call TRBJ2-2; TRBD2 agrees at 8 bases. The clonotype was recovered from a woman younger than 35 in good health and CMV-seronegative. What was sequenced was PBMCs. Here the CDR3 DNA reads TGTGCCAGCAGTGATCTGGCGGGGGGGAACACCGGGGAGCTGTTTTTT. Its translation: CASSDLAGGNTGELFF.